This TCR beta chain was sequenced in a study of shared clonotypes between healthy human individuals (TCRdb year 2020). For the wider study: The cohort included a few men and a couple of women between 18 and 49 years of age. Per donor, three plates each were used for CD4 naive and CD4 memory, two for CD8 naive, and one for CD8 memory. To estimate repertoire size and how much clonotypes are shared between individuals, the study performed deep sequencing of blood TCR repertoires from a few healthy adults. To increase sequencing depth and limit assay-specific biases, different laboratories used diverse techniques to prepare libraries and sequence TCR repertoires. Each donor's leukapheresis produced roughly between roughly 0.85 and 9.5 billion PBMCs. The research as a whole found: Pairwise subsampling indicated that sequencing depth was expected to affect the degree of clonotype sharing among donors. The genetic and exposure-history diversity represented was limited by the small number of donors. Clonotypes shared by all four sorted-subset donors showed higher generation probabilities than non-shared clonotypes. Sampling was limited to blood, and TCR repertoires in tissue likely differ from TCR repertoires in blood. About 4.5% of naive CD4, 3.5% of naive CD8, approximately 2% of memory CD4, and roughly 0.4% of memory CD8 clonotypes were shared across a few donors. Estimated clonotype richness was generally larger for naive than for memory subsets. Incomplete sequencing was indicated by rarefaction of sorted-subset datasets, despite the large sequencing depth.

Using the deep immunoSEQ assay, multiplex PCR amplified TCR CDR3 regions from genomic DNA. For each cell subset, the extracted genomic DNA was distributed evenly across all wells of several immunoSEQ 96-well plates, and each plate served as one replicate. Each replicate PCR for sorted subsets received about 200 ng genomic DNA, equal to tens of thousands of T cell genomes. Purified libraries were measured with a Qubit 3.0 fluorometer, size-checked on a Bioanalyzer 2100, and measured again with the KAPA Library Quantification kit. Each immunoSEQ 96-well plate was sequenced on its own single-read 150-cycle Illumina NextSeq 550 flow cell. As for how the authors treated the data: The immunoSEQ output contained only junctional sequences without quality scores, so filtering could not match that applied to full-length reads. Sequences were annotated with PyIR, a Python wrapper for IgBLAST v1.9, using IMGT germline references to assign V/J genes and CDR3. Any read was removed if the V/J assignment was weak (E-value above 1e-6), the CDR3 was missing, or the read contained stop codons, out-of-frame junctions, or ambiguous translated residues. A V3J clonotype was defined by an identical inferred V gene, J gene, and CDR3 amino acid sequence. The percentage overlap between two repertoires was calculated by dividing the number of shared unique clonotypes by the size of the smaller repertoire. Richness of each repertoire was evaluated using RTK rarefaction, the Chao1 estimator, and Recon v2.1 estimates of unobserved clonotypes. Generation probabilities were computed with OLGA for all TCRbeta clonotypes obtained by the gDNA method from a few donors. The table was pulled from immuneACCESS by TCRdb, which kept in-frame rearrangements only. Such tables lose some clones; where checked, under half of the loss comes from unresolved V genes, and the rest has no known cause. V, J and clone size are taken as reported in that table, and D and trimming were inferred from the DNA itself. Within this sample are about 1.5 million clones, with approximately 98% of them counted one time only. The leading ten clones occupy less than 0.55% of the sample.

Unmatched junction bases come to 9, with V trimmed by 3 bases and J by 5 bases. The CDR3 sequence holds 15 residues, the cysteine and phenylalanine included. CDR3 DNA only is kept here, 45 bases in frame from base 1. CDR1 and CDR2 were assigned from the germline V gene as KGHSH and LQKENI. Donors were healthy HIV-negative adults with no recently reported acute infections or vaccinations. Every donor was a Caucasian adult residing in Nashville, Tennessee, USA. CD4+ T cells were enriched by magnetic negative selection, after which naive cells were positively selected on CD45RA and the negative fraction was taken as the memory subset. Blood was collected by leukapheresis, and PBMCs were isolated by Ficoll-Histopaque density gradient centrifugation and then cryopreserved in liquid nitrogen vapor phase. Analytical flow cytometry was used to check the purity and quantity of every magnetically sorted T cell population. Genomic DNA was isolated from every sorted fraction and measured by UV absorbance on a Nanodrop 2000c.

This clone was picked up one time. Its antigen is not yet known. Per-base qualities were not stored, and no clone one base away is much larger. The sequence was collected from a man aged 25-40 years in good health. Material for sequencing was naive CD4+ T cells sorted from blood. The cell subset or site label, as the study defines it: CD45RA+ positively selected. This chain joins TRBV18 to TRBJ2-7, with 8 bases matching TRBD2. The CDR3 has the sequence CASSPLSGGGNEQYF. The base sequence is TGTGCCAGCTCACCCCTCTCGGGGGGGGGTAACGAGCAGTACTTC.